This T cell receptor beta chain was found in a study of glioma-infiltrating T cells after dendritic cell vaccination listed by TCRdb under 2016. Regarding the research as a whole: The cohort included some 15 glioblastoma patients drawn from Phase I and II dendritic cell vaccination trials, of whom 9 were newly diagnosed and 6 had recurrent disease. Patients received autologous tumor lysate-pulsed dendritic cell vaccination between about 2003 and 2013. The vaccine consisted of monocyte-derived dendritic cells cultured approximately 7 days with IL-4 and GM-CSF, then pulsed overnight with autologous tumor lysate. Patients received three intradermal dendritic cell vaccine injections at biweekly intervals in the arm below the axilla. Deep sequencing of TCR beta CDR3 regions was used to quantify tumor-infiltrating lymphocyte content and compare tumor and blood repertoires in dendritic cell-vaccinated glioblastoma patients. Survival after dendritic cell vaccination was correlated with TCR sequencing metrics, such as TIL content and the overlap between tumor and blood repertoires. What the research found in general, with its limitations: Longer time to progression and overall survival after dendritic cell vaccination were predicted by higher estimated pretreatment TIL content. The three-group TCR overlap response model was described as speculative and requiring prospective validation. The cohort was small and heterogeneous, few patients had complete blood and tumor sets, and even fewer had initial-recurrent tumor pairs. TCR clonality showed no direct relationship with survival, which suggests that a diverse polyclonal response may matter.

Note on this clone: Its antigen remains unidentified. Base qualities are not at hand, and no much larger clone is one base apart.

TCRB CDR3 regions were amplified from roughly 1.8 ug genomic DNA, or all available DNA if less, using the immunoSEQ assay. For multiplex PCR, 60 forward primers for TCR V beta segments and 13 reverse primers for J beta segments were used. To estimate the number of reads per starting template, synthetic control templates were added to each sample at limiting dilution. Reads of 87 bp were generated by sequencing on the Illumina HiSeq System. Per the source publication's procedure: To remove PCR and sequencing errors, closely related sequences were merged with a nearest neighbor algorithm. TCR overlap was defined as the percentage of unique tumor TCR beta sequences that were also found in the peripheral blood of the same patient. TCRdb mirrors the immuneACCESS table, restricted to in-frame sequences. Some clones are absent from its copies; in checked studies, under half trace to an unresolved V gene, and the reason for the others is unknown. The V and J calls and the clone size are those of that table, but D and trimming were determined from the DNA. The sample table holds around 92,000 clones, of which approximately 80% were seen once. Approximately 5.4% of the sample belongs to the ten largest clones.

In the paper's terms, the time point label means: after dendritic cell vaccination, including at tumor progression/relapse. Selection of patients required sufficient residual fresh-frozen tumor tissue and over two years of available survival data. None of the glioblastoma patients carried an isocitrate dehydrogenase mutation, although molecular status otherwise varied. PBMC were collected before vaccination, two weeks after the third vaccination, and at tumor progression when it occurred. The Qiagen DNeasy Blood extraction Kit was used to extract genomic DNA. The sequencing here drew on blood, taken after dendritic cell vaccination. The sequence came from a human donor with glioblastoma.

The nucleotide sequence reads TGCAGCGTTGGGGCAGGGGGCGCGAGGGAGCAGTACTTC. This translates into CSVGAGGAREQYF. The chain joins TRBV29-1 to TRBJ2-7; a stretch of 8 junction bases matches TRBD1. From V the trimming removes 4 bases and from J it removes 7 bases, while the gene matches leave 9 bases of the junction unaccounted for. The CDR3 numbers 13 residues from cysteine through phenylalanine. The kept DNA is CDR3 alone, 39 bases in frame from the first base. From the germline V gene, CDR1 is SQVTM and CDR2 is ANQGSEA.